These T cell receptor beta chains were read from a single sample in a study of shared clonotypes between healthy human individuals. TCRdb keeps only in-frame clones here, not all; method: immunoSEQ multiplex PCR. The sample includes approximately 650,000 clones, around 95% seen only once; the top ten take 0.1% to 0.11%. The sample was naive CD8+ T cells sorted from blood. The receptors were sampled from a woman aged 30 to 39 in good health. Each CDR3 is given with its conserved first and last residue. The D gene is left open where the match is weak. Rows give clone size only sometimes, using once, few, many, or a class for an expanded clone.

V gene: TRBV29-1; J gene: TRBJ2-2; clone size: once; D gene: TRBD2; CDR3 protein: CSVEDGGSLAGELFF; CDR3 DNA: TGCAGCGTTGAAGACGGGGGGTCCCTCGCCGGGGAGCTGTTTTTT
V gene: TRBV28; J gene: TRBJ1-5; clone size: once; D gene: NA; CDR3 protein: CASSPLGGQPQHF; CDR3 DNA: TGTGCCAGCAGTCCCCTAGGCGGTCAGCCCCAGCATTTT
V gene: TRBV15; J gene: TRBJ2-7; clone size: NA; D gene: NA; CDR3 protein: CATSFYSYEQYF; CDR3 DNA: TGTGCCACCAGCTTCTACTCCTACGAGCAGTACTTC
V gene: TRBV7-8; J gene: TRBJ2-7; clone size: NA; D gene: NA; CDR3 protein: CASSSTGGIGYEQYF; CDR3 DNA: TGTGCCAGCAGCTCCACTGGGGGGATTGGGTACGAGCAGTACTTC
V gene: TRBV19; J gene: TRBJ2-3; clone size: NA; D gene: NA; CDR3 protein: CASSIPLISDTQYF; CDR3 DNA: TGTGCCAGTAGTATTCCCCTAATATCAGATACGCAGTATTTT
V gene: TRBV14; J gene: TRBJ1-2; clone size: once; D gene: TRBD1; CDR3 protein: CASSQGKTGGAYGYTF; CDR3 DNA: TGTGCCAGCAGCCAAGGAAAAACAGGGGGTGCCTATGGCTACACCTTC
V gene: TRBV27; J gene: TRBJ1-1; clone size: NA; D gene: NA; CDR3 protein: CASRPGLLNTEAFF; CDR3 DNA: TGTGCCAGCAGACCGGGACTCCTGAACACTGAAGCTTTCTTT
V gene: TRBV9; J gene: TRBJ2-7; clone size: NA; D gene: NA; CDR3 protein: CASGRDLPYEQYF; CDR3 DNA: TGTGCCAGCGGCCGGGACCTTCCCTACGAGCAGTACTTC
V gene: TRBV28; J gene: TRBJ2-3; clone size: NA; D gene: TRBD1; CDR3 protein: CASSTRDRGFGTTDTQYF; CDR3 DNA: TGTGCCAGCAGTACCCGGGACAGGGGCTTTGGGACCACCGATACGCAGTATTTT
V gene: TRBV10-3; J gene: TRBJ2-7; clone size: NA; D gene: NA; CDR3 protein: CAISVTRSSYEQYF; CDR3 DNA: TGTGCCATCAGTGTGACTAGAAGCTCCTACGAGCAGTACTTC
V gene: TRBV6-5; J gene: TRBJ2-7; clone size: NA; D gene: NA; CDR3 protein: CASSWHTQGAYEQYF; CDR3 DNA: TGTGCCAGCAGTTGGCATACACAGGGAGCCTACGAGCAGTACTTC
V gene: TRBV15; J gene: TRBJ2-5; clone size: NA; D gene: NA; CDR3 protein: CATSRDISSQETQYF; CDR3 DNA: TGTGCCACCAGCAGAGATATCAGTTCCCAAGAGACCCAGTACTTC
V gene: TRBV7-2; J gene: TRBJ1-2; clone size: NA; D gene: NA; CDR3 protein: CASSFLSGRDGYTF; CDR3 DNA: TGTGCCAGCAGCTTCCTCTCCGGACGGGATGGCTACACCTTC
V gene: TRBV29-1; J gene: TRBJ2-2; clone size: NA; D gene: NA; CDR3 protein: CSVDPRGTGELFF; CDR3 DNA: TGCAGCGTTGACCCACGGGGCACCGGGGAGCTGTTTTTT
V gene: TRBV19; J gene: TRBJ1-1; clone size: NA; D gene: NA; CDR3 protein: CASSIQPNTEAFF; CDR3 DNA: TGTGCCAGTAGTATACAGCCGAACACTGAAGCTTTCTTT
V gene: TRBV28; J gene: TRBJ2-3; clone size: NA; D gene: NA; CDR3 protein: CASSSLLKLLPVERYTDTQYF; CDR3 DNA: TGTGCCAGCAGTTCTCTTCTCAAATTGCTGCCCGTTGAACGTTACACAGATACGCAGTATTTT
V gene: TRBV7-8; J gene: TRBJ2-7; clone size: once; D gene: TRBD2; CDR3 protein: CASSSLRETSGRIGEQYF; CDR3 DNA: TGTGCCAGCAGCTCCCTCCGGGAGACTAGCGGGAGGATTGGCGAGCAGTACTTC
V gene: TRBV4-1; J gene: TRBJ2-7; clone size: once; D gene: TRBD1; CDR3 protein: CASSQARDSTYEQYF; CDR3 DNA: TGCGCCAGCAGCCAAGCCAGGGACAGTACCTACGAGCAGTACTTC
V gene: TRBV25-1; J gene: TRBJ2-7; clone size: NA; D gene: NA; CDR3 protein: CASSLGDEQYF; CDR3 DNA: TGTGCCAGCAGTCTGGGGGACGAGCAGTACTTC
V gene: TRBV5-8; J gene: TRBJ2-7; clone size: NA; D gene: NA; CDR3 protein: CASSLAGVSYEQYF; CDR3 DNA: TGTGCCAGCAGCTTGGCGGGGGTCTCCTACGAGCAGTACTTC
V gene: TRBV7-6; J gene: TRBJ2-7; clone size: NA; D gene: NA; CDR3 protein: CASSLTGDYEQYF; CDR3 DNA: TGTGCCAGCAGCTTAACCGGGGACTACGAGCAGTACTTC
V gene: TRBV10-3; J gene: TRBJ2-1; clone size: NA; D gene: TRBD2; CDR3 protein: CAISAGTSGYNEQFF; CDR3 DNA: TGTGCCATCAGTGCCGGGACTAGCGGCTACAATGAGCAGTTCTTC
V gene: TRBV6-1; J gene: TRBJ2-1; clone size: NA; D gene: TRBD1; CDR3 protein: CASSVFGTGGNEQFF; CDR3 DNA: TGTGCCAGCAGTGTTTTTGGGACAGGGGGCAATGAGCAGTTCTTC
V gene: TRBV9; J gene: TRBJ2-3; clone size: NA; D gene: NA; CDR3 protein: CASSPETGYTDTQYF; CDR3 DNA: TGTGCCAGCAGCCCAGAGACGGGCTACACAGATACGCAGTATTTT
V gene: TRBV27; J gene: TRBJ1-1; clone size: NA; D gene: TRBD1; CDR3 protein: CASSSQTGRTEAFF; CDR3 DNA: TGTGCCAGCAGTTCACAGACAGGGCGAACTGAAGCTTTCTTT
V gene: TRBV2; J gene: TRBJ2-3; clone size: NA; D gene: NA; CDR3 protein: CASILSDYDTDTQYF; CDR3 DNA: TGTGCCAGCATTTTATCGGACTACGATACAGATACGCAGTATTTT
V gene: TRBV19; J gene: TRBJ2-2; clone size: once; D gene: TRBD1; CDR3 protein: CASSIDLKDRGVANTGELFF; CDR3 DNA: TGTGCCAGTAGTATAGATTTAAAGGACAGGGGAGTCGCGAACACCGGGGAGCTGTTTTTT